The source of this T cell receptor (beta chain) is a study of graft-versus-host responses after intestinal transplantation (dated by TCRdb to the early 2020s). Context from the whole study: The transplants that recipients received were multivisceral, liver-intestinal, or isolated intestinal. Samples from three later patients were sequenced in-house on an Illumina MiSeq with MiXCR processing rather than by the commercial service. To identify alloreactive clones, pre-transplant mixed lymphocyte reaction products were sequenced and compared with unstimulated pre-transplant donor and recipient T cells. Anti-thymocyte globulin induction was given to all recipients, followed by maintenance tacrolimus and steroids for 3 to 4 years. A peak of at least 4% donor T cells among recipient peripheral blood mononuclear cells was the definition used for donor T cell macrochimerism. Graft-versus-host and host-versus-graft alloreactive T cell clones were tracked in the graft, circulation and bone marrow after intestinal transplantation using bulk TCR-beta CDR3 sequencing. The cohort enrolled some 23 intestinal transplant recipients, one of whom was a retransplant, and a few patients without pretransplant specimens were excluded. General findings and caveats noted by the study authors: Early after transplant, peak levels of circulating GvH clones were associated with declines in HvG clones. Patients with donor T cell macrochimerism had high GvH to HvG T cell clonal ratios in their allografts. The relatively low number and heterogeneity of intestinal transplant patients limited the conclusions. GvH clones were detected in recipient bone marrow, and some appeared earlier in ileal mucosa or blood, consistent with an intestinal mucosal origin.

From V the trimming removes 3 bases and from J it removes 2 bases, while the gene matches leave 4 bases of the junction unaccounted for. Taken from cysteine to phenylalanine, the CDR3 has 17 residues. Of all the DNA, just the CDR3 is kept, 51 bases in frame from base 1. From a lookup of the germline V gene (reference sequence), CDR1 and CDR2 are LNHNV and YYDKDF. Comment on this clone: Base quality data are lacking; no much larger clone is found one base away.

Libraries were made using the immunoSEQ multiplex PCR assay. For most patients, genomic DNA was isolated using the Qiagen DNeasy Blood and Tissue Kit and was shipped frozen to Adaptive Biotechnologies for TCR sequencing. High-throughput TCR-beta CDR3 sequencing of genomic DNA from most patients was performed by Adaptive Biotechnologies. For the original study's pipeline: TCR sequencing data were retrieved from Adaptive's ImmunoSEQ software for 18 patients, whereas a few other patients were processed with MiXCR and VDJtools. To correct CD4 versus CD8 sorting errors, any sequence found in both subsets at a frequency ratio below 5:1 was removed. CDR3 nucleotide sequences shared between donor and recipient were removed because their origin could not be assigned. Alloreactive clones required at least 2-fold expansion over unstimulated cells and minimum CFSE-low frequency of 0.002% (template counts) or 0.001% (read counts). A clone was considered mappable if detected in the sequenced pre-transplant spleen, lymph node, or MLR CFSE-low populations of the donor or recipient. Cumulative frequency of alloreactive clones was calculated as a percentage of all sequences weighted by copy number. Entries here come from immuneACCESS through TCRdb and include only in-frame sequences with V and J called. Some clones fail to appear in such tables; in the studies checked, an unresolved V gene covers under half of the shortfall, and the cause of the remainder is unknown. The V and J calls and clone size come from that table; D and trimming were worked out from the DNA. The sample table shows 10,000 to 15,000 clones, and about 31% are seen once. Over 2% of the sample is in the top ten clones.

According to the study, the label for this sample's time point signals: cells obtained before transplantation from donor or recipient. In mixed lymphocyte reactions, around 200,000 CFSE-labeled pre-transplant responders were plated with around 200,000 irradiated violet-dye-labeled stimulators and cultured for around 6 days. After the mixed lymphocyte reaction, proliferating CD3+CD4+CFSE-low and CD3+CD8+CFSE-low responder cells were FACS-sorted on a BD Influx sorter. The specimen was alloreactive CD8+ T cells from a mixed lymphocyte reaction culture, collected before intestinal transplant. The cell subset or site label on this specimen signifies: CFSE-low proliferating T cells sorted from roughly six-day pre-transplant mixed lymphocyte reaction (GvH or HvG direction). The receptor chain draws on TRBV15 and TRBJ2-6, with 10 central nucleotides matching TRBD1. The sequence was collected from a human patient who received an intestinal transplant. The DNA is TGTGCCACCAGCAGCCGGGACAGGGGCGCTGGGGCCAACGTCCTGACTTTC. It codes for CATSSRDRGAGANVLTF.